This T cell receptor beta chain originates from a study of T cells in Graves' hyperthyroidism and ophthalmopathy. TCR beta CDR3 regions were amplified from RNA. The HTBI primer set drove a first-round RT-PCR of the TCR CDR3. TCRdb redid the calling of the multiplex PCR reads with MiXCR, one entry per CDR3 protein. In the table there are around 340,000 distinct CDR3 sequences, 15% to 20% of which are singletons. Whole-study results and caveats: For ophthalmopathy, model prediction preceded onset by a median around 7 months. Most thyroid clonotypes expanded above 0.001 were also detected in blood. A model built on 13 V-J features separated ophthalmopathy from stable hyperthyroidism.

With respect to this clonotype: Its antigen remains unknown.

This CDR3 is 12 amino acids long. Trimming took 6 bases from V and 2 from J; bases not matched to a gene: 3. CDR1 DFQATT and CDR2 SNEGSKA come from the germline V gene (reference sequence). Fresh peripheral blood, approximately 9.1 ml, was the source of the PBMCs. The sample consisted of blood. The clonotype comes from a woman aged 40 to 49 with Graves' ophthalmopathy. V is TRBV20-1 and J is TRBJ2-5; 7 nucleotides line up with TRBD1. CDR3 DNA sequence: TGCAGTGCACAACAGGGGCAAGAGACCCAGTACTTC. It codes for CSAQQGQETQYF.